This TCR beta chain was recorded in a study of vaccination and CD4 T cells after COVID-19. In the study overall: Post-vaccination samples were procured at a median of around 72 days following dose two (range 14 to 241). The stimulating agents, overlapping spike peptides, came from SARS-CoV-2, HCoV-NL63, HCoV-OC43 and HCoV-229E.

Oncomine TCR Beta short-read sequencing was applied to DNA from cultured CD4+ T cells. Cultured CD4+ T cells were the source of extracted genomic DNA. TCRdb re-analysed the PCR reads in MiXCR, keeping a single row per CDR3 protein. Of just over 20,000 distinct CDR3 sequences in the sample, approximately 45% are singletons; the top ten hold under 3%. A remark on this clonotype: Its specificity is unknown.

V dropped 3 bases and J dropped 6; count of bases not matched to a gene: 4. Germline assignment: CDR1 DFQATT and CDR2 SNEGSKA (reference sequence). The CDR3 spans 14 residues. Treatment denoted: approximately 9-day PBMC culture with coronavirus spike peptide pools or control peptides (ViraFEST assay). Alongside about 10 IU/ml IL-2 and roughly 9.5 ug/ml peptide pools, PBMCs were cultured at 1.5 million to 2.5 million per well. This sample comprised CD4+ T cells from blood, cultured in vitro, obtained after SARS-CoV-2 vaccination. This chain connects TRBV20-1 to TRBJ2-1; 11 nucleotides align to TRBD2. The receptor's source is a human donor who had recovered from COVID-19. This CDR3 is CSASISGRANEQFF. Written as DNA, the CDR3 is TGCAGTGCTAGTATTAGCGGGAGGGCCAATGAGCAGTTCTTC.